Listed below are T cell receptor beta chains from one sample, sequenced in a study of blood T cell repertoires in COVID-19. The method was immunoSEQ multiplex PCR; TCRdb's version includes in-frame clones alone and lacks a portion of them. Here the sample spans about 70,000 clones, about 90% being singletons. The material sequenced was peripheral blood. These receptors came from a human donor in a cohort sampled during active COVID-19. Both conserved end residues are part of each CDR3. The order of the fields is clone size, D gene, V gene, J gene, CDR3 DNA, CDR3 protein. A D gene is named only where the DNA matches it firmly. Clone sizes are given selectively: once, few, many, or a class where the clone is expanded.

>few|TRBD1|TRBV19|TRBJ1-4
TGTGCCAGTATCCAGACAGGGGGCCTACAAAAACTGTTTTTT
CASIQTGGLQKLFF
>NA|TRBD1|TRBV28|TRBJ2-5
TGTGCCAGCAGTTCCGGGACAGGGGGCTTGAAGACCCAGTACTTC
CASSSGTGGLKTQYF
>NA|TRBD1|TRBV28|TRBJ1-2
TGTGCCAGCAGTCCCGTGACAGGGGGCAGGAGCTATGGCTACACCTTC
CASSPVTGGRSYGYTF
>NA|NA|TRBV18|TRBJ1-1
TGTGCCAGCTCACGAAGCGGGGGCACTGAAGCTTTCTTT
CASSRSGGTEAFF
>NA|TRBD1|TRBV28|TRBJ1-2
TGTGCCAGCAGTACGACCGGGACAGGGCGACTCTATGGCTACACCTTC
CASSTTGTGRLYGYTF
>NA|NA|TRBV10-1|TRBJ2-3
TGCGCCAGCAGTGAGGTGGCCCTGGGCACAGATACGCAGTATTTT
CASSEVALGTDTQYF
>NA|TRBD1|TRBV18|TRBJ2-3
TGTGCCAGCTCACCGCCGGGACAGTTGGCAGATACGCAGTATTTT
CASSPPGQLADTQYF
>NA|NA|TRBV19|TRBJ1-2
TGTGCCAGTAGTGCCAGACAGAGCGGCTACACCTTC
CASSARQSGYTF
>NA|NA|TRBV4-1|TRBJ1-1
TGCGCCAGCAGCCAACATCCGGGATCTGAAGCTTTCTTT
CASSQHPGSEAFF
>NA|NA|TRBV19|TRBJ1-3
TGTGCCAGTAGATTGGACAGCTCTGGAAACACCATATATTTT
CASRLDSSGNTIYF
>NA|NA|TRBV10-3|TRBJ2-2
TGTGCCATCCGAGCAGGCACCACCGGGGAGCTGTTTTTT
CAIRAGTTGELFF
>NA|NA|TRBV7-6|TRBJ2-7
TGTGCCAGCAGCTCACGACAGGATCGAGCCGAGCAGTACTTC
CASSSRQDRAEQYF
>few|NA|TRBV6-5|TRBJ1-5
TGTGCCAGCAGTCTTAATCAGCCCCAGCATTTT
CASSLNQPQHF
>NA|NA|TRBV21-1|TRBJ2-7
TGTGCCAGCAGCCCCGGACTAGCGGAACGACCCTCCTACGAGCAGTACTTC
CASSPGLAERPSYEQYF
>NA|NA|TRBV28|TRBJ1-6
TGTGCCAGCAGTTTTAGGAAGGGAGGCTACTATAATTCACCCCTCCACTTT
CASSFRKGGYYNSPLHF
>NA|NA|TRBV10-3|TRBJ2-7
TGTGCCATCAGTGCCGGGGGGCGTGGCGGGACCTACGAGCAGTACTTC
CAISAGGRGGTYEQYF
>NA|NA|TRBV11-2|TRBJ1-5
TGTGCCAGCAGCTTAGGAGAAAGTCAGCCCCAGCATTTT
CASSLGESQPQHF
>NA|NA|TRBV19|TRBJ1-4
TGTGCCACGACTCGGGGGACGGATGGCGAAAAACTGTTTTTT
CATTRGTDGEKLFF
>NA|NA|TRBV2|TRBJ2-5
TGTGCCAGCAGAGGGGCAGGGGAGACCCAGTACTTC
CASRGAGETQYF
>NA|NA|TRBV4-1|TRBJ2-5
TGCGCCAGCAGCCAAGTGAGGGCAGAGACCCAGTACTTC
CASSQVRAETQYF
>once|TRBD1|TRBV29-1|TRBJ2-7
TGCAGCGTTGAAGAAGGGGGCGGGCAGTACTTC
CSVEEGGGQYF
>NA|TRBD2|TRBV27|TRBJ2-1
TGTGCCAGCAGGACCCCAGCGGGGGTAATACACAATGAGCAGTTCTTC
CASRTPAGVIHNEQFF
>NA|NA|TRBV28|TRBJ2-7
TGTGCCAGCAGCCCCCCGGACAAAAGTATGAACGAGCAGTACTTC
CASSPPDKSMNEQYF
>NA|NA|TRBV19|TRBJ1-1
TGTGCCAGTAGTACTAACAGGGCCTACACTGAAGCTTTCTTT
CASSTNRAYTEAFF